The clone carrying this T cell receptor gamma chain was detected only a few times. Its antigen is unknown. At residue 8, the TCRdb protein and translated DNA are inconsistent; the protein given comes from the DNA. TCRdb fed the multiplex PCR reads into CATT to redo clone calling. The table has about 2,200 gamma-chain clones, just over 9.5% seen once. The data derive from a study of gamma delta lymphoproliferative disorders and STAT genes. For the study at large: The EuroClonality-NGS protocol was used to prepare delta libraries. Study conclusions and caveats: Indolent patients' major clones mainly used Vgamma9-JgammaP and Vdelta2-Ddelta3-Jdelta1.

CDR1 is EGSNGY and CDR2 is YDSYNSKV in the germline V gene. V trimming: 0 bases; J trimming: 6 bases; junction bases outside the gene matches: 4. CDR3 length: 14 amino acids. Sequencing used genomic DNA taken from PBMCs of patients and controls. Sequenced sample: blood. This chain joins TRGV2 and TRGJP2. Assignment of the J gene here rests on matching the DNA to germline, because TCRdb gives none. The clonotype originates from a human donor with gamma-delta T-cell large granular lymphocyte leukemia. This chain's CDR3 is CATWDGGGDWIKTF. The CDR3 DNA sequence: TGTGCCACCTGGGACGGGGGGGGTGATTGGATCAAGACGTTT.